Listed here are 27 T cell receptor beta chains from one sample, sequenced in a study of T cell repertoires in cytomegalovirus infection. MiXCR was run by TCRdb on the reads, yielding one entry per CDR3 protein. The sample consists of some 590,000 distinct CDR3 sequences, almost 40% of them appearing once. No cognate antigen is known for these TCRs. The source was cultured PBMCs, collected from culture after CMV antigen stimulation. These TCRs come from a human donor in good health (CMV status not recorded). Some clones in this sample may be carry-over from other donors' samples.

In its sample, this clonotype was seen a few times. The V and J genes are TRBV7-4 and TRBJ2-7; 12 positions match TRBD2. J lost 2 bases, V lost 5 bases, and 10 bases had no gene match. Per the germline V gene, CDR1 is SGHVT and CDR2 is SQSDAQ. This CDR3 region has 17 residues. The CDR3 region is CASSTPPSGRAPYEQYF. The CDR3 nucleotides read TGTGCCAGCAGCACCCCTCCTAGCGGGAGGGCCCCCTACGAGCAGTACTTC.

This rearrangement joins TRBV11-2 to TRBJ2-3, with D perhaps TRBD2 (5 bases). Trimming took off 4 bases at V and 6 bases at J, with 14 bases between the two ends. Looked up from germline, CDR1 is SGHAT and CDR2 is FQNNGV. This CDR3 region has 14 residues. The CDR3 spells CASSSEGTPDTQYF. The CDR3 nucleotides are TGTGCCAGCAGCTCCGAGGGTACGCCGGATACGCAGTATTTT.

This clonotype was seen a handful of times. The chain has TRBV7-8 and TRBJ2-7; 9 bases line up with TRBD1. This CDR3 spans 15 amino acids. V lost 5 bases to trimming and J lost 5 bases; unmatched junction nucleotides: 10. In germline, CDR1 is SGHVS, CDR2 FQNEAQ. This CDR3 reads CASSPDRGRFHEQYF. CDR3 bases: TGTGCCAGCAGCCCGGACAGGGGAAGATTCCACGAGCAGTACTTC.

This clonotype was counted many times. The chain links TRBV7-2 to TRBJ2-3; D unclear. This CDR3 comprises 13 residues. The germline V gene has CDR1 SGHTA and CDR2 FQGNSA. V lost 1 base, J lost 5 bases, and 7 bases lay in between. CDR3 coding DNA: TGTGCCAGCAGCTTAGGGGCCGGAGATACGCAGTATTTT. The encoded protein is CASSLGAGDTQYF.

This chain joins TRBV5-1 and TRBJ1-2; D is undetermined. CDR3 length equals 13 residues. Germline assignment: CDR1 SGHRS and CDR2 YFSETQ. V lost 1 base and J lost 3, with 7 bases in between. The CDR3 DNA is TGCGCCAGCAGCTTGAACGGGGACTATGGCTACACCTTC. Its translation: CASSLNGDYGYTF.

CDR3 residues: CASSRATGGNTEAFF. The CDR3 nucleotides read TGCGCCAGCAGCCGGGCTACAGGGGGGAACACTGAAGCTTTCTTT. The rearrangement links TRBV5-1 to TRBJ1-1, with 8 nucleotides matching TRBD1. V lost 4 bases to trimming and J lost 1 base; unmatched junction nucleotides: 6. Germline CDR1 SGHRS, CDR2 YFSETQ. This CDR3 contains 15 residues.

This clonotype has a single count. The rearrangement uses TRBV19 and TRBJ2-7; D gene ambiguous. Deletions cut 6 bases from V and 6 bases from J, with 3 bases between. The CDR3 is made up of 9 amino acids. Germline CDR1 is LNHDA and CDR2 is SQIVND (reference sequence). CDR3 coding DNA: TGTGCCAGTAGGTCCGAGCAGTACTTC. Encoded protein: CASRSEQYF.

The rearrangement uses TRBV5-6 and TRBJ2-1; D tentatively fits TRBD1 or TRBD2 (5 bases each). The CDR3 spans 18 residues. Germline CDR1 is SGHDT and CDR2 is YYEEEE. Trimming left V 3 bases short and J 4 bases short, with 23 bases between. CDR3 protein: CASSSEVVGVVGYNEQFF. In DNA form, the CDR3 reads TGTGCCAGCAGCTCCGAGGTCGTGGGGGTTGTAGGGTACAATGAGCAGTTCTTC.

The chain combines TRBV19 with TRBJ2-1; 8 nucleotides match TRBD2. The CDR3 is 14 amino acids. The V gene end was trimmed by 6 bases and the J gene end by 6 bases; junction bases not matched to a gene: 7. CDR1 LNHDA and CDR2 SQIVND come from the germline V gene (reference sequence). CDR3 nucleotide sequence: TGTGCCAGTAGAAACAGCGGGGGCGTCAATGAGCAGTTCTTC. Translated: CASRNSGGVNEQFF.

This chain joins TRBV5-1 and TRBJ2-7; D not resolved. CDR1 is SGHRS, CDR2 YFSETQ, per germline. With 4 bases removed from V and 6 bases from J, the gap between germline ends came to 14 bases. The CDR3 loop spans 13 amino acids. CDR3 sequence: CASSPLPGGEQYF. The CDR3 DNA is TGCGCCAGCAGCCCCCTTCCTGGCGGCGAGCAGTACTTC.

This clonotype occurred a few times. V usage is TRBV7-6 and J usage is TRBJ2-7, with 8 nucleotides matching TRBD1. J gave up 4 bases and V 2 bases, and 7 bases lay outside the gene matches. CDR3 size: 15 residues. Germline CDR1 SGHVS, CDR2 FNYEAQ. The CDR3 loop reads CASSLPGRGQYEQYF. CDR3 DNA: TGTGCCAGCAGCTTACCCGGCAGGGGGCAATACGAGCAGTACTTC. The complete variable domain, with remaining parts taken from reference TRBV7-6 and TRBJ2-7, reads GAGVSQSPRYKVTKRGQDVALRCDPISGHVSLYWYRQALGQGPEFLTYFNYEAQQDKSGLPNDRFSAERPEGSISTLTIQRTEQRDSAMYRCASSLPGRGQYEQYFGPGTRLTVT.

This clonotype was recorded at least ten times. The chain joins TRBV18 to TRBJ1-1; D unresolved. The CDR3 length is 13 residues. CDR1 KGHSH and CDR2 LQKENI come from the germline V gene. The germline V and J ends were trimmed by 8 bases and 0 bases, with 10 bases remaining between them. The CDR3 nucleotides read TGTGCCAGCAGCCCCGCGTTGAACACTGAAGCTTTCTTT. This gives the protein CASSPALNTEAFF.

The sample holds a few counts of this clonotype. The J gene is TRBJ2-5, the V gene TRBV7-2, with a weak D call TRBD1 (7 bases). Between the trimmed V and J ends, which lost 4 bases and 4 bases, there was a span of 13 bases. Germline values: CDR1 SGHTA, CDR2 FQGNSA. This CDR3 region has 14 residues. The CDR3 is CASSWRGRGETQYF. As DNA, the CDR3 is TGTGCCAGCAGCTGGAGGGGGCGTGGAGAGACCCAGTACTTC.

The V and J genes are TRBV27 and TRBJ2-7; 8 bases agree with TRBD1. CDR1 and CDR2 from the germline V gene are MNHEY and SMNVEV (reference sequence). The V and J ends lost 6 bases and 2 bases, in that order; junction bases with no gene match: 6. This CDR3 is built from 14 residues. CDR3 protein: CASSQGARPYEQYF. The DNA of the CDR3 is TGTGCCAGCAGCCAGGGGGCGCGGCCCTACGAGCAGTACTTC.

The chain carries TRBV13 and TRBJ2-3; 10 bases agree with TRBD2. The CDR3 is 15 residues long. Trimming cost V 5 bases and J 7 bases; bases outside gene matches: 9. The germline CDR1 and CDR2 sequences are PRHDT and FYEKMQ (reference sequence). CDR3: CASSGEGTSENTQYF. The CDR3 DNA sequence: TGTGCCAGCAGCGGGGAGGGGACTAGCGAGAATACGCAGTATTTT.

This CDR3 is CASSLVPDGNYGYTF. As DNA, the CDR3 is TGTGCCAGCAGCTTGGTTCCGGACGGGAACTATGGCTACACCTTC. This rearrangement joins TRBV5-4 to TRBJ1-2; no clear D gene. Germline V gene data show CDR1 as SGHNT and CDR2 as YYREEE (reference sequence). The CDR3 is 15 residues long. The V gene lost 0 bases and the J gene lost 2 bases, with 11 bases spanning the gap.

This chain joins TRBV7-2 and TRBJ2-2; 12 bases line up with TRBD2. V shed 5 bases, J shed 8 bases, and the junction held 6 bases outside the gene matches. Germline lookup yields CDR1 SGHTA and CDR2 FQGNSA. CDR3 size: 15 residues. CDR3 DNA: TGTGCCAGCAGCCTAGGGACTAGCGGGTCTGGGGAGCTGTTTTTT. Translating gives CASSLGTSGSGELFF.

This clonotype came up a few times. V gene TRBV6-2 or TRBV6-3 combines with J gene TRBJ1-1; weak D call: TRBD1 (6 bases). Germline V gene data show CDR1 as MNHEY and CDR2 as SVGEGT. Trimming removed 5 bases at V and 0 bases at J, with 13 bases between. The CDR3 consists of 15 residues. The CDR3, as DNA: TGTGCCAGCAGTCCCGTGGGGACATTGAACACTGAAGCTTTCTTT. As protein: CASSPVGTLNTEAFF.

V gene TRBV12-3 or TRBV12-4 combines with J gene TRBJ2-5, with 7 bases identical to TRBD1. Trimming cost V 6 bases and J 0 bases; bases outside gene matches: 7. CDR3 length equals 15 residues. In DNA form, the CDR3 reads TGTGCCAGCAGAGGGGGCGTCTTGGACCAAGAGACCCAGTACTTC. Protein product: CASRGGVLDQETQYF.

V usage is TRBV19 and J usage is TRBJ2-1, with 8 bases lining up with TRBD2. J was trimmed by 6 bases and V by 3 bases; bases with no gene match: 4. Per germline, CDR1 LNHDA and CDR2 SQIVND (reference sequence). The CDR3 is 14 residues long. The CDR3 region is CASSIPGRANEQFF. The CDR3 DNA is TGTGCCAGTAGTATTCCCGGGAGGGCCAATGAGCAGTTCTTC.

This clonotype was counted between two and nine times. This chain connects TRBV19 to TRBJ1-1, with D uncertain. Germline assignment: CDR1 LNHDA and CDR2 SQIVND (reference sequence). This CDR3 spans 14 amino acids. V lost 3 bases and J lost 0, with 8 bases in between. Here the CDR3 DNA reads TGTGCCAGTAGTATTTGGGCAATGAACACTGAAGCTTTCTTT. As protein: CASSIWAMNTEAFF.

The gene calls are TRBV11-2 and TRBJ1-4, with TRBD1 matching 12 bases. The CDR3 has 17 residues. With 5 bases clipped from V and 5 bases from J, the junction kept 9 bases outside the gene matches. Germline V gene data show CDR1 as SGHAT and CDR2 as FQNNGV. CDR3 coding DNA: TGTGCCAGCAGCCCCAGGGGACAGGGGGCGATAAATGAAAAACTGTTTTTT. Its translation is CASSPRGQGAINEKLFF.

This clonotype was detected only a few times. The chain uses TRBV11-2 and TRBJ2-1; 9 nucleotides align to TRBD1. The CDR3 length is 17 residues. The trim removed 3 bases at V and 9 bases at J, leaving 15 bases unmatched. Germline V gives CDR1 SGHAT, CDR2 FQNNGV. The CDR3 loop is CASSFGRGLGQGGEQFF. The CDR3 DNA reads as TGTGCCAGCAGCTTTGGGAGGGGTCTGGGACAGGGCGGTGAGCAGTTCTTC.

This clonotype was detected only a few times. The V gene is TRBV7-9, the J gene TRBJ1-6; TRBD1 aligns across 9 bases. The CDR3 loop spans 15 amino acids. V dropped 4 bases and J dropped 9; count of bases not matched to a gene: 7. Germline V lookup: CDR1 SEHNR, CDR2 FQNEAQ (reference sequence). In nucleotides, the CDR3 is TGTGCCAGCAGCTCACCGGGACAGGGAGCTTCACCCCTCCACTTT. Its protein product is CASSSPGQGASPLHF.

V gene TRBV12-3 or TRBV12-4 combines with J gene TRBJ1-2, with TRBD1 matching over 7 bases. With 5 bases clipped from V and 6 bases from J, the junction kept 3 bases outside the gene matches. The CDR3 extends over 12 amino acids. The chain's CDR3 is CASSTTGDGYTF. The DNA of the CDR3 is TGTGCCAGCAGTACAACAGGGGATGGCTACACCTTC.

This chain connects TRBV7-2 to TRBJ1-1; 9 nucleotides line up with TRBD1. This CDR3 spans 15 amino acids. Germline CDR1 SGHTA, CDR2 FQGNSA. The trim removed 1 base at V and 4 bases at J, leaving 4 bases unmatched. The CDR3 here is CASSLVQTGGTEAFF. The CDR3 DNA reads TGTGCCAGCAGCTTAGTCCAGACAGGGGGCACTGAAGCTTTCTTT.

The chain joins TRBV5-6 to TRBJ2-3; D is uncertain. The CDR3 covers 13 residues. Looked up from germline, CDR1 is SGHDT and CDR2 is YYEEEE. The germline V and J ends were trimmed by 4 bases and 0 bases, with 6 bases remaining between them. The CDR3 sequence: CASSIYSTDTQYF. The CDR3 DNA sequence: TGTGCCAGCAGCATTTATAGCACAGATACGCAGTATTTT. The full variable domain, completed using reference TRBV5-6 and TRBJ2-3, is DAGVTQSPTHLIKTRGQQVTLRCSPKSGHDTVSWYQQALGQGPQFIFQYYEEEERQRGNFPDRFSGHQFPNYSSELNVNALLLGDSALYLCASSIYSTDTQYFGPGTRLTVL.